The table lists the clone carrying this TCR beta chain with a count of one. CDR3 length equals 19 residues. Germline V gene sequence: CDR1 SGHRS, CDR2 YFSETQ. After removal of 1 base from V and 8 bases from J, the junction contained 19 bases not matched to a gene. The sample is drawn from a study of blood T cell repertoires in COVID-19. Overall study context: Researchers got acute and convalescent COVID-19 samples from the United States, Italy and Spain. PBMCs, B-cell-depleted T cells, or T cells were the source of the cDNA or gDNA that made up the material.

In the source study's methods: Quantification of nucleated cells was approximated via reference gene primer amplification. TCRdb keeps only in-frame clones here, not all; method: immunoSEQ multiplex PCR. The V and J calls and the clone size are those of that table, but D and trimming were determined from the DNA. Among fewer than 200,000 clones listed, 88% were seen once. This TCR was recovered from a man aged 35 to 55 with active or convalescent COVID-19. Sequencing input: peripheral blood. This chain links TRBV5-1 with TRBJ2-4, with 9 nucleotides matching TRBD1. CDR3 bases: TGCGCCAGCAGCTTGAACGGCCGTGGTTTACAGGGGGCGCAGGACATTCAGTACTTC. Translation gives CASSLNGRGLQGAQDIQYF.